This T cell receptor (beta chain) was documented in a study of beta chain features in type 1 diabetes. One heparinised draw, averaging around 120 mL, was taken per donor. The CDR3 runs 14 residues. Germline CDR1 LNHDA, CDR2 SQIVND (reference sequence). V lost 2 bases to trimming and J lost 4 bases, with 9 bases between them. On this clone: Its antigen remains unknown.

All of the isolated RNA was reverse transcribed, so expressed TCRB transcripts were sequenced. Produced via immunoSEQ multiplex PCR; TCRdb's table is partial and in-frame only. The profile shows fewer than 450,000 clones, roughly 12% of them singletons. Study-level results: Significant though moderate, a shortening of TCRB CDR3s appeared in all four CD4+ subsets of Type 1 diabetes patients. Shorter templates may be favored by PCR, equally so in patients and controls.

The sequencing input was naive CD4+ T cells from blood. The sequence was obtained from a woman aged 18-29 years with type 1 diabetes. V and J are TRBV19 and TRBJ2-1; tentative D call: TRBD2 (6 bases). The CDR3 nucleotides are TGTGCCAGTAGTATATGGAGGGATTACAATGAGCAGTTCTTC. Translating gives CASSIWRDYNEQFF.